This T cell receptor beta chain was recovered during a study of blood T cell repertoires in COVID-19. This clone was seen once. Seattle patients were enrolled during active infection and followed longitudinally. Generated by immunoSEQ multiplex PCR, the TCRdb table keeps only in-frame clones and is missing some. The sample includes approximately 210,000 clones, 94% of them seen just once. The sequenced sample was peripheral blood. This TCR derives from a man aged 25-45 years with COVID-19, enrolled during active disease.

The CDR3: CASSYGRFSYEQYF. The CDR3 coding sequence is TGTGCCAGCAGTTACGGGAGGTTCTCCTACGAGCAGTACTTC. The chain combines TRBV6-5 with TRBJ2-7; weak D call: TRBD2 (6 bases). This CDR3 spans 14 amino acids. CDR1 and CDR2 from the germline V gene are MNHEY and SVGAGI. V lost 2 bases and J lost 0, with 8 bases in between.